The TCR beta chain described here comes from a study of early T cells in non-severe SARS-CoV-2 infection. Study information: RNA in bulk from unsorted whole blood was sequenced, and chains were unpaired.

Individual cDNA molecules carried attached unique molecular identifiers. TCRdb passed the 5' RACE reads through MiXCR, listing each CDR3 protein once. The table has 60,000 or so distinct CDR3 sequences, 7.5% to 9% seen once; the top ten hold under 4.5%. In its sample, this clonotype was seen a few times. The antigen is undetermined. Whole-study findings and limits: Anti-spike CD8 responses were favored by VDJdb matching, which missed private and CD4 specificities.

From germline, CDR1 is SGHKS and CDR2 YYEKEE (reference sequence). The CDR3 has 14 amino acids. With V trimmed by 2 bases and J by 8 bases, 4 bases remained unmatched. Here the sequenced sample was whole blood, taken at baseline. The clonotype comes from an adult who was a healthcare worker with PCR-confirmed SARS-CoV-2 infection or an uninfected control (not recorded which). The chain links TRBV5-5 to TRBJ2-1; 10 positions agree with TRBD2. The CDR3 sequence: CASSLAGGQDEQFF. In DNA form, the CDR3 reads TGTGCCAGCAGCTTAGCGGGAGGGCAGGATGAGCAGTTCTTC.